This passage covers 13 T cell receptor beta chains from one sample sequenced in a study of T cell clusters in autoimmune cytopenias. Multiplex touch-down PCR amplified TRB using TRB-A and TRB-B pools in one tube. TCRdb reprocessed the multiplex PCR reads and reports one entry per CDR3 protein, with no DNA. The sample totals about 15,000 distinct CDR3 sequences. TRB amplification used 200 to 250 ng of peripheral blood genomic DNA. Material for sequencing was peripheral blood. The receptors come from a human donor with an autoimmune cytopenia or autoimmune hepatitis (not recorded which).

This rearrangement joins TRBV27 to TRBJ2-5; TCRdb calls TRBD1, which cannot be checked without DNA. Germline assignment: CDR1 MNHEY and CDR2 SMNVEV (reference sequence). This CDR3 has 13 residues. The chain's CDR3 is CASRSTGEETQYF.

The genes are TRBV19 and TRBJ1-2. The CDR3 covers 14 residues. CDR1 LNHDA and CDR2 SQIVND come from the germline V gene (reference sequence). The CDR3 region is CASSIRTESWGYTF.

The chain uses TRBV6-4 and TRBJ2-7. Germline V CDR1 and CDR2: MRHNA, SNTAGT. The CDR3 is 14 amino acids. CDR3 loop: CASSEPDTYYEQYF.

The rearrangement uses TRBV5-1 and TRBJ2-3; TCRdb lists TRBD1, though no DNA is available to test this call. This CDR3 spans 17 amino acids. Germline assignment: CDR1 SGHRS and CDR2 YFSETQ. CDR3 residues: CASSLGVGQGWTDTQYF. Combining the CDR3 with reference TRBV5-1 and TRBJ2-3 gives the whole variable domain KAGVTQTPRYLIKTRGQQVTLSCSPISGHRSVSWYQQTPGQGLQFLFEYFSETQRNKGNFPGRFSGRQFSNSRSEMNVSTLELGDSALYLCASSLGVGQGWTDTQYFGPGTRLTVL.

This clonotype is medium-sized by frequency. The CDR3 sequence is CASSMGETYNEQFF. The V call is TRBV19, the J call TRBJ2-1; TCRdb's assignment of TRBD1 cannot be checked, as there is no DNA. There are 14 residues in the CDR3. Germline V lookup: CDR1 LNHDA, CDR2 SQIVND (reference sequence).

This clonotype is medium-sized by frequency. This chain's CDR3 is CASSTSGLKPGELFF. V is TRBV19 and J is TRBJ2-2; no DNA is available, so the TRBD2 call from TCRdb remains unchecked. The CDR3 length is 15 residues. CDR1 is LNHDA, CDR2 SQIVND, per germline (reference sequence).

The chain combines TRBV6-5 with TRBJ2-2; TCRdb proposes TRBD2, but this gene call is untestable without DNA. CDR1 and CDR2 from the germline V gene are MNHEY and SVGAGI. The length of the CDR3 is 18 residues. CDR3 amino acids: CASSTSLAGVMNTGELFF.

CDR3 loop: CASRRGNEQFF. This chain links TRBV6-1 with TRBJ2-1. Per the germline V gene, CDR1 is MNHNS and CDR2 is SASEGT. This CDR3 has 11 amino acids.

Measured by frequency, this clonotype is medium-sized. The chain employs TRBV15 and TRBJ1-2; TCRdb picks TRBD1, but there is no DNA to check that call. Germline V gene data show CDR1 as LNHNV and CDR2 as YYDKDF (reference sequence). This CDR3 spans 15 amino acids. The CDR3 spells CATSRDSQGSYGYTF.

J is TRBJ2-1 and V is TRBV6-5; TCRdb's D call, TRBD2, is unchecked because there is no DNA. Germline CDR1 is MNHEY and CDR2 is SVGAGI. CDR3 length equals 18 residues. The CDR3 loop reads CASRVGLAGNSSYNEQFF.

The CDR3 sequence is CASSPPSTGGQPQHF. The V and J genes are TRBV12-3 or TRBV12-4 and TRBJ1-5; TCRdb outputs TRBD1, but without DNA this stays unchecked. The CDR3 extends over 15 amino acids.

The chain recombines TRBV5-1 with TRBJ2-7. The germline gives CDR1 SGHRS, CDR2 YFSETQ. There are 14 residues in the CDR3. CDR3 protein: CASTVGTGLLEQYF.

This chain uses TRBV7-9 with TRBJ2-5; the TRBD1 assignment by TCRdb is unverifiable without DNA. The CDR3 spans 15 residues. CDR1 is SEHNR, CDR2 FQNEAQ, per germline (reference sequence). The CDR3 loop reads CASSPGTGPRETQYF.